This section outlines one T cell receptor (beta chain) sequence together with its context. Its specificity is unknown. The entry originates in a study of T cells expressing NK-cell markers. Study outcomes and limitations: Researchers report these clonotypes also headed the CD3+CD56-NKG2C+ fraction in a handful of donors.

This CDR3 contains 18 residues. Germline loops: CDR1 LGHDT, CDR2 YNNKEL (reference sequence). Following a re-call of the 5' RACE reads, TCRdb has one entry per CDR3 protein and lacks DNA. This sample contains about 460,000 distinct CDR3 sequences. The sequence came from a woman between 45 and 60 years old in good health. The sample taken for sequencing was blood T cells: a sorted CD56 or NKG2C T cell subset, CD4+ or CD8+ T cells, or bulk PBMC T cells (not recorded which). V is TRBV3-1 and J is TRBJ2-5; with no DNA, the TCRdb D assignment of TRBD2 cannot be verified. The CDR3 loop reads CASSDRLLLRESEETQYF.